A selection of T cell receptor beta chains follows, all from one sample in a study of siplizumab effects on memory and regulatory T cells. TCRdb's table, derived via immunoSEQ multiplex PCR, lists solely in-frame clones and lacks some. This sample carries 90,000 to 120,000 clones, approximately 91% of them seen once, and the ten largest clones take just over 2.5%. Sequencing was done on a sample of CD4+ T cells sorted from blood. Every receptor here comes from a human donor in good health. Some clones in this sample may be carry-over from other donors' samples. Both conserved end residues are part of each CDR3. Each record gives: CDR3 protein, CDR3 DNA, clone size, D gene, V gene, J gene. The D gene is left open where the match is weak. Not all rows give a size; the values are once, few, many and, for expanded clones, a class.

CASSQGVRQYF,TGTGCCAGCAGCCAAGGCGTACGGCAGTATTTT,NA,NA,TRBV14,TRBJ2-3
CSVEDLNEQFF,TGCAGCGTTGAAGACCTAAATGAGCAGTTCTTC,NA,NA,TRBV29-1,TRBJ2-1
CASSFRRAGGPLDEQFF,TGTGCCAGCAGTTTCCGTCGCGCGGGAGGGCCCCTTGATGAGCAGTTCTTC,NA,TRBD2,TRBV27,TRBJ2-1
CASSPVGTDSYEQYF,TGTGCCAGCAGCCCTGTGGGGACAGACTCCTACGAGCAGTACTTC,NA,TRBD1,TRBV5-6,TRBJ2-7
CASSGGQNNEQFF,TGTGCCAGCTCAGGGGGACAAAACAATGAGCAGTTCTTC,once,NA,TRBV18,TRBJ2-1
CASSQEIGWPNTGELFF,TGTGCCAGCAGCCAGGAAATCGGGTGGCCCAACACCGGGGAGCTGTTTTTT,NA,NA,TRBV4-2,TRBJ2-2
CASSVEARSGVRGYTF,TGTGCCAGCAGCGTAGAAGCGCGTTCGGGGGTCCGGGGCTACACCTTC,NA,NA,TRBV9,TRBJ1-2
CASSLDSRFPRIYEQYF,TGTGCCAGCAGCTTGGACAGTCGGTTTCCCCGTATCTACGAGCAGTACTTC,NA,NA,TRBV5-6,TRBJ2-7
CASSPYGLAGGNTGELFF,TGTGCCAGCAGTCCCTACGGACTAGCGGGAGGGAACACCGGGGAGCTGTTTTTT,NA,TRBD2,TRBV27,TRBJ2-2
CASSVLSGFHNEQFF,TGTGCCAGTAGTGTGTTGTCGGGGTTCCACAATGAGCAGTTCTTC,NA,NA,TRBV19,TRBJ2-1